The 19 T cell receptor beta chains presented below share a single source sample, sequenced in a study of OX40 agonist ivuxolimab in advanced cancers. Using immunoSEQ multiplex PCR, the repertoire was profiled, and TCRdb retains in-frame clones only, with some absent. The sample gives around 63,000 clones, over 90% of which show up once; 25% is in the top ten. The source was CD4+ or CD8+ T cells sorted from blood, collected in a trial of the OX40 agonist ivuxolimab. The receptors were sampled from an adult with an advanced solid tumor such as melanoma, head and neck, liver or kidney cancer.

The V call is TRBV5-4, the J call TRBJ2-7, with D uncertain. The CDR3 sequence is 12 residues long. Germline values: CDR1 SGHNT, CDR2 YYREEE (reference sequence). The ends were cut back, 0 bases at V and 7 bases at J, with 8 bases in the middle. The chain's CDR3 is CASSLGSMEQYF. CDR3 bases: TGTGCCAGCAGCTTGGGGTCCATGGAGCAGTACTTC. Full variable domain (remainder filled in from reference TRBV5-4 and TRBJ2-7): ETGVTQSPTHLIKTRGQQVTLRCSSQSGHNTVSWYQQALGQGPQFIFQYYREEENGRGNFPPRFSGLQFPNYSSELNVNALELDDSALYLCASSLGSMEQYFGPGTRLTVT.

V is TRBV4-2 and J is TRBJ2-7; 7 nucleotides align to TRBD2. The ends lost 2 bases at V and 2 bases at J; junction bases unmatched: 9. The CDR3 covers 16 residues. CDR1 and CDR2 (germline): LGHNA, YNFKEQ. The CDR3 coding sequence is TGTGCCAGCAGCCAACCGACCGGGACTACACCCTACGAGCAGTACTTC. It translates to CASSQPTGTTPYEQYF.

This rearrangement joins TRBV21-1 to TRBJ2-5; the DNA was not used to check the table's D call, TRBD1. TRBV21-1 is designated a pseudogene. The CDR3 runs 14 residues. The CDR3, as DNA: TGTGCCAGCAGCAACACAGGGGGCCAAGAGACCCAGTACTTC. It is translated as CASSNTGGQETQYF.

V usage is TRBV7-9 and J usage is TRBJ1-1; possible D gene TRBD1, 5 bases. Germline loops: CDR1 SEHNR, CDR2 FQNEAQ (reference sequence). The germline V and J ends were trimmed by 5 bases and 1 base, with 11 bases remaining between them. The CDR3 covers 14 residues. CDR3 nucleotide sequence: TGTGCCAGCAGCCTTGGGACGAGGAACACTGAAGCTTTCTTT. Translation gives CASSLGTRNTEAFF.

The rearrangement links TRBV4-1 to TRBJ2-7; 10 bases map to TRBD2. The CDR3 totals 16 residues. The J segment lost 2 bases and the V segment lost 1 base, leaving 5 bases of the junction unmatched. In germline, CDR1 is MGHRA, CDR2 YSYEKL. The CDR3: CASSQGSSGSTYEQYF. The CDR3, as DNA: TGCGCCAGCAGCCAAGGGTCTAGCGGGAGCACCTACGAGCAGTACTTC.

The V and J genes are TRBV5-1 and TRBJ2-7; D assignment may be TRBD1 or TRBD2 (5 bases each). Germline V gene lookup returns CDR1 SGHRS and CDR2 YFSETQ. Trimming removed 4 bases at V and 0 bases at J, with 14 bases between. The CDR3 has 15 residues. The CDR3 DNA reads as TGCGCCAGCAGCGGACTCGGGACGGCCTCCTACGAGCAGTACTTC. It codes for CASSGLGTASYEQYF.

V is TRBV27 and J is TRBJ2-2, with no clear D. Germline CDR1 MNHEY, CDR2 SMNVEV (reference sequence). CDR3 length equals 12 residues. V was pared by 0 bases and J by 7 bases, with 3 bases between. Here the CDR3 reads CASSLSGGELFF. The CDR3 bases are TGTGCCAGCAGTTTATCGGGCGGGGAGCTGTTTTTT.

The chain carries TRBV2 and TRBJ2-1; D ambiguous. V lost 3 bases and J 10 bases, leaving 10 bases between the germline ends. From germline, CDR1 is SNHLY and CDR2 FYNNEI. The CDR3 consists of 12 residues. The CDR3 sequence: CASSDSRPEQFF. DNA of the CDR3: TGTGCCAGCAGTGATTCGCGCCCGGAGCAGTTCTTC.

This chain joins TRBV7-9 and TRBJ2-3; a weak D match, TRBD2 (6 bases). V gave up 6 bases and J gave up 4 bases, with 11 bases separating them. The CDR3 extends over 13 amino acids. CDR1 SEHNR and CDR2 FQNEAQ come from the germline V gene (reference sequence). The CDR3: CASRAGSADTQYF. DNA of the CDR3: TGTGCCAGCAGGGCGGGGAGTGCAGATACGCAGTATTTT.

The chain is built from TRBV29-1 and TRBJ2-1; unclear D gene. Trimming removed 5 bases from V and 0 bases from J, with 11 bases in between. Germline V gene lookup returns CDR1 SQVTM and CDR2 ANQGSEA. The CDR3 runs to 14 residues. Here the CDR3 DNA reads TGCAGCGTTCAGGCCGGACCCTCCTACAATGAGCAGTTCTTC. Amino acids: CSVQAGPSYNEQFF.

The chain is built from TRBV4-1 and TRBJ2-7; D is uncertain. The ends were cut back, 3 bases at V and 5 bases at J, with 8 bases in the middle. The CDR3 length is 12 residues. Germline CDR1 and CDR2: MGHRA and YSYEKL. CDR3 sequence (DNA): TGCGCCAGCAGCCAGCCCCGGGACGAGCAGTACTTC. It encodes CASSQPRDEQYF.

The J gene is TRBJ2-7, the V gene TRBV6-1; 8 bases line up with TRBD2. J gave up 2 bases and V 2 bases, and 8 bases lay outside the gene matches. Germline V CDR1 and CDR2: MNHNS, SASEGT. CDR3 length equals 16 residues. CDR3 coding DNA: TGTGCCAGCAGTGAAACTAGCGGCGGGGTCCCCTACGAGCAGTACTTC. This gives the protein CASSETSGGVPYEQYF.

The chain uses TRBV4-1 and TRBJ2-1; 14 nucleotides agree with TRBD2. CDR3 length: 17 amino acids. V gave up 1 base and J gave up 9 bases; unmatched junction bases: 8. Per germline, CDR1 MGHRA and CDR2 YSYEKL. CDR3 sequence (DNA): TGCGCCAGCAGCCAAGGGGCCGGGACTAGCGGGAGATTTGAGCAGTTCTTC. Translated, it gives CASSQGAGTSGRFEQFF.

The chain is built from TRBV7-6 and TRBJ2-7; possible D gene TRBD2, 6 bases. V gave up 3 bases and J gave up 5 bases, with 14 bases separating them. This CDR3 region has 14 residues. Germline V gene sequence: CDR1 SGHVS, CDR2 FNYEAQ. The CDR3 DNA reads TGTGCCAGCAGCTTGGGGGGTCCCGGGGACGAGCAGTACTTC. Amino acids: CASSLGGPGDEQYF.

The genes are TRBV27 and TRBJ1-2; D is ambiguous. Trimming removed 3 bases at V and 4 bases at J, with 9 bases between. This CDR3 has 13 residues. The germline V gene has CDR1 MNHEY and CDR2 SMNVEV (reference sequence). CDR3 bases: TGTGCCAGCAGTTTCGGCTTCGCCTATGGCTACACCTTC. It specifies CASSFGFAYGYTF.

The J gene is TRBJ2-1, the V gene TRBV4-1, with 8 bases that match TRBD2. Germline V CDR1 and CDR2: MGHRA, YSYEKL. The CDR3 contains 15 residues. Losses at the gene ends were 3 bases for V and 7 bases for J; bases not matched to a gene: 8. This CDR3 is CASSQEAGEGNEQFF. The CDR3 DNA sequence: TGCGCCAGCAGCCAGGAAGCGGGAGAGGGAAATGAGCAGTTCTTC.

The chain is built from TRBV30 and TRBJ2-1; D ambiguous. Germline CDR1 and CDR2: GTSNPN and SVGIG (reference sequence). The CDR3 is made up of 14 amino acids. Trimming removed 0 bases at V and 8 bases at J, with 14 bases between. CDR3 DNA sequence: TGTGCCTGGAGTGTCTTTTCCAGAGAATATGAGCAGTTCTTC. This codes for CAWSVFSREYEQFF.

The chain uses TRBV27 and TRBJ2-7; TRBD2 matches 7 bases. CDR3 size: 13 residues. CDR1 is MNHEY, CDR2 SMNVEV, per germline (reference sequence). V dropped 6 bases and J dropped 2; count of bases not matched to a gene: 4. CDR3 coding DNA: TGTGCCAGCAGGTCCGGGACTACCTACGAGCAGTACTTC. Amino acid sequence: CASRSGTTYEQYF.

This clone was observed a single time. V is TRBV6-5 and J is TRBJ2-5, with 8 bases lining up with TRBD2. The germline gives CDR1 MNHEY, CDR2 SVGAGI. The CDR3 contains 15 residues. V lost 0 bases and J lost 5; bases outside the gene matches: 5. The CDR3: CASSYSAGGVETQYF. The CDR3 DNA follows: TGTGCCAGCAGTTACTCGGCGGGAGGAGTGGAGACCCAGTACTTC.